Listed below are T cell receptor beta chains from one sample, sequenced in a study of PD-L1 blockade in urothelial cancer. TCRdb's copy holds only in-frame clones and misses some; the assay was immunoSEQ multiplex PCR. Seen here are 30,000 to 50,000 clones, more than 85% observed once, and the top ten hold 11%. The specimen comprised PBMCs, sampled around atezolizumab (anti-PD-L1) treatment. The source is a woman between 55 and 75 years old with urothelial cancer. Each CDR3 is given with its conserved first and last residue. D genes are given only for firm matches. Part of the rows lack a size; the others show once, few, many or a class for expanded clones.

TRBV28	TRBJ2-7	-	13	-	TGTGCCAGCGAACCAATGGGGCCTAGCGAGCAGTACTTC	CASEPMGPSEQYF
TRBV28	TRBJ2-1	-	16	TRBD2	TGTGCCAGCAGTTTGCCCGGACTAGCGGGAGCGGATGAGCAGTTCTTC	CASSLPGLAGADEQFF
TRBV19	TRBJ2-7	-	14	-	TGTGCCAGTAGTACCTACAGGGACTCCTACGAGCAGTACTTC	CASSTYRDSYEQYF
TRBV5-6	TRBJ2-7	-	15	TRBD1	TGTGCCAGCAGCTCGGTGGACAGGGAGTTCCACGAGCAGTACTTC	CASSSVDREFHEQYF
TRBV4-2	TRBJ1-2	-	14	TRBD1	TGTGCCAGCAGCCAGGACAGGGGAGGTGATGGCTACACCTTC	CASSQDRGGDGYTF
TRBV27	TRBJ1-5	-	11	-	TGTGCCAGGACTGGAGGTAAGCCCCAGCATTTT	CARTGGKPQHF
TRBV7-2	TRBJ2-4	-	15	TRBD2	TGTGCCAGCAGCCCGGGGGGGCGGGCCTCAAACATTCAGTACTTC	CASSPGGRASNIQYF
TRBV4-1	TRBJ2-7	-	15	TRBD1	TGCGCCAGCAGCCAAGGCGACAGGGGGCAATACGAGCAGTACTTC	CASSQGDRGQYEQYF
TRBV2	TRBJ1-2	-	14	-	TGTGCCAGAGGGGGTGTTGGGGGGGCGGCTGGCTACACCTTC	CARGGVGGAAGYTF
TRBV2	TRBJ1-5	-	13	-	TGTGCCAGCAGCAACGGGGGGGTACAGCCCCAGCATTTT	CASSNGGVQPQHF
TRBV5-8	TRBJ1-2	-	13	TRBD1	TGTGCCAGCAGCCACGGGACAGGGTCTGGCTACACCTTC	CASSHGTGSGYTF
TRBV5-6	TRBJ2-7	-	15	TRBD2	TGTGCCAGCAGCTCGGGACTAGCGGGAGCGGACGAGCAGTACTTC	CASSSGLAGADEQYF
TRBV9	TRBJ2-5	-	15	-	TGTGCCAGCAGCGTAGCGGACAGATACCAAGAGACCCAGTACTTC	CASSVADRYQETQYF
TRBV7-8	TRBJ2-1	-	18	TRBD2	TGTGCCAGCAGCTTAGTTAGCGGGAGTATACCCCAGTACAATGAGCAGTTCTTC	CASSLVSGSIPQYNEQFF
TRBV12-5	TRBJ2-2	-	14	TRBD1	TGTGCTAGTGGTTTGCCACCGGGACAGAGGGAGCTGTTTTTT	CASGLPPGQRELFF
TRBV11-2	TRBJ2-1	-	18	TRBD2	TGTGCCAGCAGCTTACAGAGTCTAGCGGTAAGCTCCTACAATGAGCAGTTCTTC	CASSLQSLAVSSYNEQFF
TRBV7-3	TRBJ2-3	-	16	-	TGTGCCAGCAGCTCCAAAGGGGATACTAGCACAGATACGCAGTATTTT	CASSSKGDTSTDTQYF
TRBV28	TRBJ2-7	-	14	TRBD1	TGTGCCAGCAGTCCCAGACAGGGATCCTACGAGCAGTACTTC	CASSPRQGSYEQYF
TRBV5-1	TRBJ2-3	once	16	-	TGCGCCAGCAGCTTGGCTACAGCGGGTACGGCAGATACGCAGTATTTT	CASSLATAGTADTQYF
TRBV27	TRBJ1-1	once	16	-	TGTGCCAGCAGTTTAATCGTCGGGGATATGAACACTGAAGCTTTCTTT	CASSLIVGDMNTEAFF
TRBV4-3	TRBJ2-3	-	13	-	TGCGCCAGCAGCCAAGCTCCGGAGGATACGCAGTATTTT	CASSQAPEDTQYF
TRBV5-4	TRBJ2-1	-	15	TRBD2	TGTGCCAGCAGCTTGGTAGCGGGAGATGGTAATGAGCAGTTCTTC	CASSLVAGDGNEQFF